This record concerns one T cell receptor (beta chain) sequence. As yet, its antigen is unknown. Germline V lookup: CDR1 LGHNA, CDR2 YNFKEQ. The CDR3 length is 17 residues. With 4 bases removed from V and 1 base from J, the gap between germline ends came to 19 bases. TCRdb's copy holds only in-frame clones and misses some; the assay was immunoSEQ multiplex PCR. The sample lists 25,000 to 30,000 clones, 81% seen once, with roughly 31% in the top ten. The data were obtained in a study of lymphopenia after photon versus proton radiotherapy. Study results and caveats: Post-nadir TCR diversity decline inversely tracked overall survival among those who died. Relative stability marked proton patients; photon patients lost diversity and naive cells.

The specimen was peripheral blood, collected from a patient treated with photon-based radiotherapy. The receptor was derived from a man aged 50 or older with gastric cancer. J is TRBJ1-2 and V is TRBV4-2; D is uncertain. DNA for the CDR3: TGTGCCAGCAGCCCCCTAGGTGCCGAGATCCTTAACTATGGCTACACCTTC. Protein sequence: CASSPLGAEILNYGYTF.